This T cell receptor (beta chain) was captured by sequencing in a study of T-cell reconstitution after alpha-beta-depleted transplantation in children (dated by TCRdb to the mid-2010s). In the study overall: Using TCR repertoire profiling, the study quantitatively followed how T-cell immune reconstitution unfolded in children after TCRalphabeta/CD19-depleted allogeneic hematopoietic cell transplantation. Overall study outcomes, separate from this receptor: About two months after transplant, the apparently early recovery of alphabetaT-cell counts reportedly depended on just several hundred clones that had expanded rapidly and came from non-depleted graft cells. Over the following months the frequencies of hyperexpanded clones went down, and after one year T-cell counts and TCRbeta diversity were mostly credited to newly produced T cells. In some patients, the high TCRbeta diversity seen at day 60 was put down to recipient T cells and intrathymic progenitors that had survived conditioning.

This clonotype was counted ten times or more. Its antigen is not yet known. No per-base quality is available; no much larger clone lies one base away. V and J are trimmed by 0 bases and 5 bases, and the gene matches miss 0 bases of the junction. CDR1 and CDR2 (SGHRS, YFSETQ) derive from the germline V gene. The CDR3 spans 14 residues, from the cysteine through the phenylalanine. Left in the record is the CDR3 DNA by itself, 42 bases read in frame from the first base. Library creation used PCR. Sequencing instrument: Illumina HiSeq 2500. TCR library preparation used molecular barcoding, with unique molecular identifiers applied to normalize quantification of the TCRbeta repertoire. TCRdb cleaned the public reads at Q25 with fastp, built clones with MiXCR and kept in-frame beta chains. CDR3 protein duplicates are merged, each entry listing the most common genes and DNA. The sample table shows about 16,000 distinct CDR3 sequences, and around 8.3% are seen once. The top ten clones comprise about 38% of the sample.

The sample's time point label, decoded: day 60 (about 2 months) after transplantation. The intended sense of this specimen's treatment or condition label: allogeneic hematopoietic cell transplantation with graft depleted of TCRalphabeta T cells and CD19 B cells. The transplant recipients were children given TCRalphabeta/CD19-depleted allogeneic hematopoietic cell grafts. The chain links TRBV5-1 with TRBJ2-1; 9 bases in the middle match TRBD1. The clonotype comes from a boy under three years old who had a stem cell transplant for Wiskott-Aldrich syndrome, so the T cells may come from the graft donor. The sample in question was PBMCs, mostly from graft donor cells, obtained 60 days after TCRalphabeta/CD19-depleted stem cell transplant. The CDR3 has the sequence CASSLGDRDNEQFF. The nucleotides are TGCGCCAGCAGCTTGGGGGACAGGGACAATGAGCAGTTCTTC.